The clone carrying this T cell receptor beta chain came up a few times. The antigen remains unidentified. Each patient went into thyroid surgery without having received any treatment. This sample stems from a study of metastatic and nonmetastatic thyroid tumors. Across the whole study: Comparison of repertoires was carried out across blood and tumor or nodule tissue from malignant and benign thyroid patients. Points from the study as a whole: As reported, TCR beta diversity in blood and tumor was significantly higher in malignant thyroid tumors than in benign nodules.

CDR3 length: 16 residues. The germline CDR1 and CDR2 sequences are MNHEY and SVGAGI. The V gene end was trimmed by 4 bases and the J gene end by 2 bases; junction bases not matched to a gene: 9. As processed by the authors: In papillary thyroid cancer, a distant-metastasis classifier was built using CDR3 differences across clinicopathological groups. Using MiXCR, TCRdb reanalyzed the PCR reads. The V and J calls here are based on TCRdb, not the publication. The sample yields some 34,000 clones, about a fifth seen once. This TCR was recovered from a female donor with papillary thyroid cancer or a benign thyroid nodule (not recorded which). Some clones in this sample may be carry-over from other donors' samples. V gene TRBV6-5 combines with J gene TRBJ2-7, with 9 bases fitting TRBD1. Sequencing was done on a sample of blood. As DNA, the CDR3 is TGTGCCAGCAGTTCAACCGGGACAGGGAATCCCTACGAGCAGTACTTC. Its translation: CASSSTGTGNPYEQYF.